This section outlines one TCR beta chain sequence together with its context. Antigen: not known. 13 Jbeta primers and 60 Vbeta primers were used for the PCR. Measured with immunoSEQ multiplex PCR; TCRdb has only the in-frame clones, and not every one. The table lists roughly 200,000 clones, more than 75% of them singletons. V lost 4 bases and J lost 8, with 14 bases in between. Germline CDR1 SQVTM, CDR2 ANQGSEA. The CDR3 is 13 amino acids. The data derive from a study of cytomegalovirus exposure and HLA in healthy donors. Broader study findings: In terms of immune exposure information, only CMV serostatus was available. Overall, approximately 150 TCR beta chains were annotated as cytomegalovirus-associated. Sequencing depth across donors, presence/absence analyses assumed, was roughly uniform. An analysis that came later showed most CMV-associated TCR beta chains appearing HLA-restricted.

This clonotype was obtained from a man aged 25-45 years in good health and CMV-seronegative. The material sequenced was PBMCs. The rearrangement links TRBV29-1 to TRBJ1-4; D may be TRBD1 (5 bases). The CDR3 loop reads CSVGGGPVEKLFF. The CDR3 coding sequence is TGCAGCGTTGGGGGGGGACCCGTGGAAAAACTGTTTTTT.